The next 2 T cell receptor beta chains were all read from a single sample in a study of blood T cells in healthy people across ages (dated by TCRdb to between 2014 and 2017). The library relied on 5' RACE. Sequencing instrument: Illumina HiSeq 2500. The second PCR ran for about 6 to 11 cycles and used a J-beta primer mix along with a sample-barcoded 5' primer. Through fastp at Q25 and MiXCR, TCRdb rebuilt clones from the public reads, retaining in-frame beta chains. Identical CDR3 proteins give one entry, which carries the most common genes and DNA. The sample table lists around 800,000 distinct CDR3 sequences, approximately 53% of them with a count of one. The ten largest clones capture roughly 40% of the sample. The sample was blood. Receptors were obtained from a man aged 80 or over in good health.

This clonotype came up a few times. The CDR3 bases are TGCAGTGCTACGAAGCTGACCCGACAGGGGGCTGGGATACGCGCGTATTTT. It is translated as CSATKLTRQGAGIRAYF. The chain uses TRBV20-1 and TRBJ2-3; 10 bases line up with TRBD1. CDR3 length: 17 residues. V lost 4 bases, J lost 14 bases, and 24 bases stayed unmatched. Germline CDR1 and CDR2: DFQATT and SNEGSKA (reference sequence).

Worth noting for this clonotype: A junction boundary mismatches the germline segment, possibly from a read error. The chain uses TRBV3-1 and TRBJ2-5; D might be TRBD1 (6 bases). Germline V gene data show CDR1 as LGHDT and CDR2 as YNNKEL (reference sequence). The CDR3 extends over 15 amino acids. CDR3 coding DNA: TGTGCCAGCAGGCAAGAGGGACACATCCAAGAGACCCAGTACTTC. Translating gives CASRQEGHIQETQYF.